This T cell receptor beta chain was obtained from a study of cytomegalovirus exposure and HLA in healthy donors. Primers: 60 Vbeta forward and 13 Jbeta reverse. Assay: immunoSEQ multiplex PCR; the TCRdb copy retains only in-frame clones and omits some. This table holds around 150,000 clones, about 80% found once. A word on this clone: Its target is unknown.

Whole-study results and caveats: According to the study, roughly 160 TCR beta chains were cytomegalovirus-associated. CMV serostatus was the only immune exposure information that was available.

The germline CDR1 and CDR2 sequences are SGHDT and YYEEEE. The CDR3 spans 14 residues. The ends were cut back, 3 bases at V and 1 base at J, with 10 bases in the middle. This clonotype was obtained from a man aged 30-40 years in good health and CMV-seronegative. This sequence joins TRBV5-6 and TRBJ1-1; weak D call: TRBD1 (5 bases). The sample consisted of PBMCs. The CDR3 is CASSSPGGNTEAFF. Written as DNA, the CDR3 is TGTGCCAGCAGCTCTCCCGGGGGGAACACTGAAGCTTTCTTT.